There are a few counts of the clone carrying this TCR beta chain. The data originate from a study of identical twins. From the 5' RACE reads, TCRdb called clonotypes with MiXCR, one entry per CDR3 protein. The sample includes 210,000 or so distinct CDR3 sequences, approximately 15% of them seen just once. The same sample was also used in a study of T cells expressing NK-cell markers. Turning to that study: The share of CD8+ T cells held by dominant NKG2C+ clonotypes was about 1.0-7.5% in 5 or 6 donors.

This sequence originates from a woman between 18 and 29 years old in good health. The source material was CD8+ T cells sorted from blood.

The CDR3 here is CSVGGVISGIRTYEQYF. DNA of the CDR3: TGCAGCGTTGGGGGGGTAATCAGCGGGATAAGGACCTACGAGCAGTACTTC. The rearrangement uses TRBV29-1 and TRBJ2-7, with 7 bases matching TRBD2. V lost 4 bases to trimming and J lost 2 bases; unmatched junction nucleotides: 17. Germline assignment: CDR1 SQVTM and CDR2 ANQGSEA. The CDR3 contains 17 residues.